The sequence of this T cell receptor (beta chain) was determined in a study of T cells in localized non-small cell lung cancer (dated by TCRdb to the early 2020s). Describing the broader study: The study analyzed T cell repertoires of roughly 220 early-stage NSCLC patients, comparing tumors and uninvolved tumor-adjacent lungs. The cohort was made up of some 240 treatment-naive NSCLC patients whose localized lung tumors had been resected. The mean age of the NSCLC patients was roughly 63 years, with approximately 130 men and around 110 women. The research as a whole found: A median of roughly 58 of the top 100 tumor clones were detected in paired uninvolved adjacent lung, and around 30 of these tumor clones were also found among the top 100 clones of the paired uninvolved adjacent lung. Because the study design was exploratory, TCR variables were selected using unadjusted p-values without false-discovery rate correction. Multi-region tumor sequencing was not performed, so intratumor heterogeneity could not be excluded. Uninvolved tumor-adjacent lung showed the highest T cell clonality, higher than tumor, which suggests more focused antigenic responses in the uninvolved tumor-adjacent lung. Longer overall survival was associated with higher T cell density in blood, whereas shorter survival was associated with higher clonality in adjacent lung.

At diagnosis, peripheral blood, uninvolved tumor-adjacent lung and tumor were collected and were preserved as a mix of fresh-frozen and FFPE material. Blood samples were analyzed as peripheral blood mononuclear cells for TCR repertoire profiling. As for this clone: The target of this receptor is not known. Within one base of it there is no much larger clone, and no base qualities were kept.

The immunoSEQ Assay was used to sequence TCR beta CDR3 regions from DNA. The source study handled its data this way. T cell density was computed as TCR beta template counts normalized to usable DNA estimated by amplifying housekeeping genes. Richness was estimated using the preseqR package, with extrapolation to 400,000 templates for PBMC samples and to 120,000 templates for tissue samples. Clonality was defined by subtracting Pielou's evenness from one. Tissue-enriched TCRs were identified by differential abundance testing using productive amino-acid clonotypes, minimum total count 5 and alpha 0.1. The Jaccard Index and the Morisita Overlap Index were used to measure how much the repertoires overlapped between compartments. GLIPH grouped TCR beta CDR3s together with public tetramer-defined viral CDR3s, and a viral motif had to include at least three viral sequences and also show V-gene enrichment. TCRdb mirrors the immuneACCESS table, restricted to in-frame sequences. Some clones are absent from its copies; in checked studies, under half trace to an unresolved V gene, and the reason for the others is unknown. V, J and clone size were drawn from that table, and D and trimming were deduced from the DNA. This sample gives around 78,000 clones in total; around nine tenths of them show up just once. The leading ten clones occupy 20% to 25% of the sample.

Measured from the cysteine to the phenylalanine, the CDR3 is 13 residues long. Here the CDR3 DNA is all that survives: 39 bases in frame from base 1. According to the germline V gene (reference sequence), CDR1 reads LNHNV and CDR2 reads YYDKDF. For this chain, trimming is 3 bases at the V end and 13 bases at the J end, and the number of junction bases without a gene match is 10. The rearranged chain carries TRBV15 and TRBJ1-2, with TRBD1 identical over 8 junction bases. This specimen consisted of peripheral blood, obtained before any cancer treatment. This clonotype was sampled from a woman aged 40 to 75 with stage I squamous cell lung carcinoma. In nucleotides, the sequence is TGTGCCACCAGCAGGGAACGGACAGGGTATTGCACCTTC. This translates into CATSRERTGYCTF.